This is a list of T cell receptor beta chains from one sample in a study of T cell responses to AZD1222 COVID-19 vaccine. Sequenced by immunoSEQ multiplex PCR; TCRdb stores in-frame clones only, minus some. The table lists roughly 200,000 clones, roughly 94% of them singletons. Sequencing was performed on peripheral blood, taken 28 days after the second dose of the MenACWY control vaccine. The source of these receptors is an adult who received the MenACWY meningococcal vaccine as a control. Both conserved end residues are part of each CDR3. D genes are given only for firm matches. Not all rows give a size; the values are once, few, many and, for expanded clones, a class.

CDR3 DNA: TGTGCCCCGCCGGGACGGAGCACAGATACGCAGTATTTT
CDR3 protein: CAPPGRSTDTQYF
D gene: .
clone size: .
V gene: TRBV24-1
J gene: TRBJ2-3

CDR3 DNA: TGCGCCAGCAGCCACTCTGGGACTAGCGGGTCCTACGAGCAGTACTTC
CDR3 protein: CASSHSGTSGSYEQYF
D gene: TRBD2
clone size: .
V gene: TRBV4-1
J gene: TRBJ2-7

CDR3 DNA: TGTGCCAGCAGTTATGCTACAGGGTTGCACACTGAAGCTTTCTTT
CDR3 protein: CASSYATGLHTEAFF
D gene: .
clone size: .
V gene: TRBV28
J gene: TRBJ1-1

CDR3 DNA: TGTGCCAGCAAAATCTCCGGACCGGCGCCCTATGGCTACACCTTC
CDR3 protein: CASKISGPAPYGYTF
D gene: .
clone size: .
V gene: TRBV6-5
J gene: TRBJ1-2

CDR3 DNA: TGCGCCAGCAGCCAAGGGAGTTTGGGACTTTACACCGGGGAGCTGTTTTTT
CDR3 protein: CASSQGSLGLYTGELFF
D gene: .
clone size: .
V gene: TRBV4-3
J gene: TRBJ2-2

CDR3 DNA: TGTGCCAGCAGTTTATCTACCGCAGACAACAACTATGGCTACACCTTC
CDR3 protein: CASSLSTADNNYGYTF
D gene: .
clone size: once
V gene: TRBV27
J gene: TRBJ1-2

CDR3 DNA: TGTGCCAGCTCACCCTCGGAAGGGGGGAACACTGAAGCTTTCTTT
CDR3 protein: CASSPSEGGNTEAFF
D gene: .
clone size: .
V gene: TRBV18
J gene: TRBJ1-1

CDR3 DNA: TGTGCCAGCAGCCCCTCAACGCGTCTCTACGAGCAGTACTTC
CDR3 protein: CASSPSTRLYEQYF
D gene: .
clone size: .
V gene: TRBV3-1/TRBV3-2
J gene: TRBJ2-7

CDR3 DNA: TGTGCCAGCAGCCACTCCGAAGGGGCCCCGCTTAACTATGGCTACACCTTC
CDR3 protein: CASSHSEGAPLNYGYTF
D gene: .
clone size: .
V gene: TRBV4-2
J gene: TRBJ1-2

CDR3 DNA: TGCGCCAGCAGCTTGGGCGGGGGAGGGGAGCCCCAGCATTTT
CDR3 protein: CASSLGGGGEPQHF
D gene: .
clone size: .
V gene: TRBV5-1
J gene: TRBJ1-5

CDR3 DNA: TGTGCCAGCAGCCCTAGTTCCGGGCTGGGTCAGCCCCAGCATTTT
CDR3 protein: CASSPSSGLGQPQHF
D gene: .
clone size: .
V gene: TRBV5-5
J gene: TRBJ1-5

CDR3 DNA: TGTGCCAGCAGTGCGATCGAAACGGATGAGCAGTTCTTC
CDR3 protein: CASSAIETDEQFF
D gene: .
clone size: .
V gene: TRBV6-4
J gene: TRBJ2-1

CDR3 DNA: TGTGCCAGCAGCTTAGACAGGGCCCTAACAGATACGCAGTATTTT
CDR3 protein: CASSLDRALTDTQYF
D gene: .
clone size: .
V gene: TRBV7-8
J gene: TRBJ2-3

CDR3 DNA: TGTGCCTGGAGTACTGGACTCCGTAGCAATCAGCCCCAGCATTTT
CDR3 protein: CAWSTGLRSNQPQHF
D gene: .
clone size: .
V gene: TRBV30
J gene: TRBJ1-5

CDR3 DNA: TGTGCCAGCAGTGTGGCTAGCGGGATCAATGAGCAGTTCTTC
CDR3 protein: CASSVASGINEQFF
D gene: TRBD2
clone size: .
V gene: TRBV11-1
J gene: TRBJ2-1

CDR3 DNA: TGTGCCAGCAGCTTGGAAGGGGGCCCTATCTTGAACACTGAAGCTTTCTTT
CDR3 protein: CASSLEGGPILNTEAFF
D gene: TRBD1
clone size: .
V gene: TRBV7-9
J gene: TRBJ1-1

CDR3 DNA: TGTGCCACCAGTGGAACCGGGAGCCTCTACGAGCAGTACTTC
CDR3 protein: CATSGTGSLYEQYF
D gene: .
clone size: once
V gene: TRBV24-1
J gene: TRBJ2-7

CDR3 DNA: TGTGCCAGCAGAGGGACAGCGGAATTGAACACTGAAGCTTTCTTT
CDR3 protein: CASRGTAELNTEAFF
D gene: TRBD1
clone size: .
V gene: TRBV6-5
J gene: TRBJ1-1

CDR3 DNA: TGTGCCGCGTCCTCGAGGTCCGATCAGCCCCAGCATTTT
CDR3 protein: CAASSRSDQPQHF
D gene: .
clone size: .
V gene: TRBV24-1
J gene: TRBJ1-5

CDR3 DNA: TGCGCCAGCAGCGGACAGGGGGCGGGGTTCGGTGAGCAGTTCTTC
CDR3 protein: CASSGQGAGFGEQFF
D gene: TRBD1
clone size: .
V gene: TRBV5-1
J gene: TRBJ2-1

CDR3 DNA: TGTGCCAGCAACCCGGGACAGGGTAGCAATGAGCAGTTCTTC
CDR3 protein: CASNPGQGSNEQFF
D gene: TRBD1
clone size: .
V gene: TRBV7-3
J gene: TRBJ2-1

CDR3 DNA: TGTGCCAGCAGCTCCACACGAGAAAAACTGTTTTTT
CDR3 protein: CASSSTREKLFF
D gene: .
clone size: .
V gene: TRBV12-3/TRBV12-4
J gene: TRBJ1-4

CDR3 DNA: TGTGCCAGCAGTTCCATAGGCCCGATCCACTCCTACGAGCAGTACTTC
CDR3 protein: CASSSIGPIHSYEQYF
D gene: .
clone size: .
V gene: TRBV28
J gene: TRBJ2-7

CDR3 DNA: TGTGCCAGTAGTACCTCAGGGGGCTCCTACGAGCAGTACTTC
CDR3 protein: CASSTSGGSYEQYF
D gene: TRBD1
clone size: few
V gene: TRBV19
J gene: TRBJ2-7

CDR3 DNA: TGTGCCAGCAGTGGCCCCAAGCCGCGGGGGATCCCCTACGAGCAGTACTTC
CDR3 protein: CASSGPKPRGIPYEQYF
D gene: TRBD2
clone size: .
V gene: TRBV2
J gene: TRBJ2-7

CDR3 DNA: TGTGCCAGCAGCCCCCGCCACAGGGATCCGGCTCAACGAGTCCCACGGCCGGAATATGGCTACACCTTC
CDR3 protein: CASSPRHRDPAQRVPRPEYGYTF
D gene: .
clone size: once
V gene: TRBV3-1/TRBV3-2
J gene: TRBJ1-2

CDR3 DNA: TGCGCCAGCAGGGGAGGGATCCTAGCGGGACTCCAAGAGACCCAGTACTTC
CDR3 protein: CASRGGILAGLQETQYF
D gene: TRBD2
clone size: .
V gene: TRBV5-1
J gene: TRBJ2-5

CDR3 DNA: TGTGCCAGCAGCTTAGCCACCACTAGCGGGGCCAGGAATGAGCAGTTCTTC
CDR3 protein: CASSLATTSGARNEQFF
D gene: TRBD2
clone size: .
V gene: TRBV11-2
J gene: TRBJ2-1

CDR3 DNA: TGTGCCAGCAGCCCGGGGACTAGCGGGGGCCTAGAACAGTTCTTC
CDR3 protein: CASSPGTSGGLEQFF
D gene: TRBD2
clone size: .
V gene: TRBV7-3
J gene: TRBJ2-1

CDR3 DNA: TGTGCCAGCAGCCCGGGCAGGGGATTAAATCAGCCCCAGCATTTT
CDR3 protein: CASSPGRGLNQPQHF
D gene: .
clone size: .
V gene: TRBV7-8
J gene: TRBJ1-5

CDR3 DNA: TGTGCCAGCAGCCCCCCGGGGGGATACAATGAGCAGTTCTTC
CDR3 protein: CASSPPGGYNEQFF
D gene: TRBD2
clone size: .
V gene: TRBV3-1/TRBV3-2
J gene: TRBJ2-1

CDR3 DNA: TGCGCCAGCAGCCAAGACCTAGCAGCGACCAATAACTATGGCTACACCTTC
CDR3 protein: CASSQDLAATNNYGYTF
D gene: .
clone size: .
V gene: TRBV4-3
J gene: TRBJ1-2

CDR3 DNA: TGTGCCAGCAGTTTAGGCGGGACGGCCTCCTACGAGCAGTACTTC
CDR3 protein: CASSLGGTASYEQYF
D gene: .
clone size: .
V gene: TRBV28
J gene: TRBJ2-7

CDR3 DNA: TGTGCCAGCAGCTCCTCCGGACAGAGATATCAGCCCCAGCATTTT
CDR3 protein: CASSSSGQRYQPQHF
D gene: .
clone size: .
V gene: TRBV5-6
J gene: TRBJ1-5

CDR3 DNA: TGTGCCAGCAGTGACTCTTCAGCGGGGACGTCGTTGGAGACCCAGTACTTC
CDR3 protein: CASSDSSAGTSLETQYF
D gene: TRBD2
clone size: once
V gene: TRBV6-4
J gene: TRBJ2-5

CDR3 DNA: TGTGCCAGTAGTCTAGCGGGAGGGTCCCACGAGCAGTACTTC
CDR3 protein: CASSLAGGSHEQYF
D gene: TRBD2
clone size: once
V gene: TRBV19
J gene: TRBJ2-7

CDR3 DNA: TGTGCCAGTAGTCCACATAACACCCAACATAACTATGGCTACACCTTC
CDR3 protein: CASSPHNTQHNYGYTF
D gene: .
clone size: .
V gene: TRBV19
J gene: TRBJ1-2

CDR3 DNA: TGTGCCAGCAGCCAAGGGGGCGGGTTGAACACTGAAGCTTTCTTT
CDR3 protein: CASSQGGGLNTEAFF
D gene: .
clone size: .
V gene: TRBV3-1/TRBV3-2
J gene: TRBJ1-1

CDR3 DNA: TGCAGCGTTGAAGACAGGTCCGGGGGAGAGACCCAGTACTTC
CDR3 protein: CSVEDRSGGETQYF
D gene: .
clone size: once
V gene: TRBV29-1
J gene: TRBJ2-5

CDR3 DNA: TGTGCCAGCAGTTTCGAGATCTCTGGAAACACCATATATTTT
CDR3 protein: CASSFEISGNTIYF
D gene: .
clone size: .
V gene: TRBV28
J gene: TRBJ1-3

CDR3 DNA: TGTGCCTGGAGTCCGCCCACCACTGAAGCTTTCTTT
CDR3 protein: CAWSPPTTEAFF
D gene: .
clone size: few
V gene: TRBV30
J gene: TRBJ1-1

CDR3 DNA: TGCAGCGCGGGAGAAAACTATGGCTACACCTTC
CDR3 protein: CSAGENYGYTF
D gene: .
clone size: once
V gene: TRBV29-1
J gene: TRBJ1-2

CDR3 DNA: TGTGCCAGTAGTTCCACTACAGGGGGGTCCTACGAGCAGTACTTC
CDR3 protein: CASSSTTGGSYEQYF
D gene: TRBD1
clone size: .
V gene: TRBV19
J gene: TRBJ2-7

CDR3 DNA: TGTGCCAGCAGCTTACAGGGGACCTATAATTCACCCCTCCACTTT
CDR3 protein: CASSLQGTYNSPLHF
D gene: .
clone size: few
V gene: TRBV13
J gene: TRBJ1-6

CDR3 DNA: TGTGCCAGCAGTTTGCACTCCCGGGGGGAGACCCAGTACTTC
CDR3 protein: CASSLHSRGETQYF
D gene: .
clone size: .
V gene: TRBV28
J gene: TRBJ2-5

CDR3 DNA: TGCGCCAGCAGCCAAGAGGAGGCGGCCATCATATATTTT
CDR3 protein: CASSQEEAAIIYF
D gene: .
clone size: .
V gene: TRBV4-3
J gene: TRBJ1-3

CDR3 DNA: TGTGCCAGCAGTTTAAATGGTGATCAGCCCCAGCATTTT
CDR3 protein: CASSLNGDQPQHF
D gene: .
clone size: .
V gene: TRBV28
J gene: TRBJ1-5

CDR3 DNA: TGTGCCAGCAGTTCCGAGGGGGGGTTAGGTTCCTACGAGCAGTACTTC
CDR3 protein: CASSSEGGLGSYEQYF
D gene: .
clone size: .
V gene: TRBV6-5
J gene: TRBJ2-7

CDR3 DNA: TGCGCCAGCAGTTCACAGGGATCAGATACGCAGTATTTT
CDR3 protein: CASSSQGSDTQYF
D gene: .
clone size: .
V gene: TRBV5-1
J gene: TRBJ2-3

CDR3 DNA: TGTGCCAGCAGCCAAGTCGTCGGGGGCAACACCGGGGAGCTGTTTTTT
CDR3 protein: CASSQVVGGNTGELFF
D gene: .
clone size: once
V gene: TRBV3-1/TRBV3-2
J gene: TRBJ2-2